This T cell receptor beta chain comes out of a study of vaccination and CD4 T cells after COVID-19. Regarding this clonotype: Its specificity is unknown.

The Oncomine TCR Beta short-read assay was applied to DNA of cultured CD4+ T cells. TCRdb fed the PCR reads into MiXCR, producing one record per CDR3 protein. The data show some 15,000 distinct CDR3 sequences, 60% to 65% seen once. The CDR3 is 14 amino acids. Trimming removed 5 bases from V and 2 bases from J, with 10 bases in between. Germline CDR1 and CDR2: DFQATT and SNEGSKA (reference sequence). Documented treatment: 10-day PBMC culture with coronavirus spike peptide pools or control peptides (ViraFEST assay). Sequenced sample: CD4+ T cells from blood, cultured in vitro. The TCR comes from a human donor who had recovered from COVID-19. This chain uses TRBV20-1 with TRBJ2-6, with D unclear. The CDR3 here is CSARPAPGANVLTF. CDR3 DNA sequence: TGCAGTGCTCGACCGGCGCCTGGGGCCAACGTCCTGACTTTC.